This T cell receptor (beta chain) appears in the sequencing data of a study of control samples from healthy donors and cancer patients. Assay: immunoSEQ multiplex PCR; the TCRdb copy retains only in-frame clones and omits some. Among approximately 150,000 clones, more than 85% were seen once, and the ten largest hold 5% to 7%. Per the germline V gene, CDR1 is SGHNT and CDR2 is YYREEE (reference sequence). V was pared by 5 bases and J by 3 bases, with 7 bases of the junction left unmatched. The CDR3 covers 15 residues. The source is a young man in good health. Source material: blood. The genes are TRBV5-4 and TRBJ2-3; 9 bases are shared with TRBD1. CDR3 in DNA: TGTGCCAGCAGGCTGGACAGGGGTTTTACAGATACGCAGTATTTT. Residues: CASRLDRGFTDTQYF. Looking up the rest from reference TRBV5-4 and TRBJ2-3 gives the full variable domain: ETGVTQSPTHLIKTRGQQVTLRCSSQSGHNTVSWYQQALGQGPQFIFQYYREEENGRGNFPPRFSGLQFPNYSSELNVNALELDDSALYLCASRLDRGFTDTQYFGPGTRLTVL.